This T cell receptor (beta chain) was obtained from a study of T cells in Graves' hyperthyroidism and ophthalmopathy. About the study: Peripheral blood sampling occurred at initial diagnosis, before any treatment. The study, taken as a whole, reports: Most expanded thyroid clonotypes above 0.001 recurred in blood.

TCR beta CDR3 regions were amplified from RNA transcripts. HTBI primers were employed in a first-round RT-PCR of the TCR CDR3. TCRdb used MiXCR to reprocess the multiplex PCR reads, holding one entry per CDR3 protein. The sample holds about 640,000 distinct CDR3 sequences, 20% seen once. On the basis of clinical symptoms, serum thyroxine and TRAb, thyroid ultrasound and orbital computed tomography, diagnoses were made. Details on this clonotype: The antigen remains unidentified.

CDR1 and CDR2 (germline): SGHRS, YFSETQ. CDR3 length equals 16 residues. Unmatched junction bases numbered 5, after V lost 4 bases and J lost 4 bases. The chain has TRBV5-1 and TRBJ2-2, with 12 bases that match TRBD2. Specimen: blood. This sequence originates from a man aged 25-45 years with Graves' ophthalmopathy. For the CDR3, the DNA is TGCGCCAGCAGCGGACTAGCGGGACCAGGCACCGGGGAGCTGTTTTTT. Its protein product is CASSGLAGPGTGELFF.